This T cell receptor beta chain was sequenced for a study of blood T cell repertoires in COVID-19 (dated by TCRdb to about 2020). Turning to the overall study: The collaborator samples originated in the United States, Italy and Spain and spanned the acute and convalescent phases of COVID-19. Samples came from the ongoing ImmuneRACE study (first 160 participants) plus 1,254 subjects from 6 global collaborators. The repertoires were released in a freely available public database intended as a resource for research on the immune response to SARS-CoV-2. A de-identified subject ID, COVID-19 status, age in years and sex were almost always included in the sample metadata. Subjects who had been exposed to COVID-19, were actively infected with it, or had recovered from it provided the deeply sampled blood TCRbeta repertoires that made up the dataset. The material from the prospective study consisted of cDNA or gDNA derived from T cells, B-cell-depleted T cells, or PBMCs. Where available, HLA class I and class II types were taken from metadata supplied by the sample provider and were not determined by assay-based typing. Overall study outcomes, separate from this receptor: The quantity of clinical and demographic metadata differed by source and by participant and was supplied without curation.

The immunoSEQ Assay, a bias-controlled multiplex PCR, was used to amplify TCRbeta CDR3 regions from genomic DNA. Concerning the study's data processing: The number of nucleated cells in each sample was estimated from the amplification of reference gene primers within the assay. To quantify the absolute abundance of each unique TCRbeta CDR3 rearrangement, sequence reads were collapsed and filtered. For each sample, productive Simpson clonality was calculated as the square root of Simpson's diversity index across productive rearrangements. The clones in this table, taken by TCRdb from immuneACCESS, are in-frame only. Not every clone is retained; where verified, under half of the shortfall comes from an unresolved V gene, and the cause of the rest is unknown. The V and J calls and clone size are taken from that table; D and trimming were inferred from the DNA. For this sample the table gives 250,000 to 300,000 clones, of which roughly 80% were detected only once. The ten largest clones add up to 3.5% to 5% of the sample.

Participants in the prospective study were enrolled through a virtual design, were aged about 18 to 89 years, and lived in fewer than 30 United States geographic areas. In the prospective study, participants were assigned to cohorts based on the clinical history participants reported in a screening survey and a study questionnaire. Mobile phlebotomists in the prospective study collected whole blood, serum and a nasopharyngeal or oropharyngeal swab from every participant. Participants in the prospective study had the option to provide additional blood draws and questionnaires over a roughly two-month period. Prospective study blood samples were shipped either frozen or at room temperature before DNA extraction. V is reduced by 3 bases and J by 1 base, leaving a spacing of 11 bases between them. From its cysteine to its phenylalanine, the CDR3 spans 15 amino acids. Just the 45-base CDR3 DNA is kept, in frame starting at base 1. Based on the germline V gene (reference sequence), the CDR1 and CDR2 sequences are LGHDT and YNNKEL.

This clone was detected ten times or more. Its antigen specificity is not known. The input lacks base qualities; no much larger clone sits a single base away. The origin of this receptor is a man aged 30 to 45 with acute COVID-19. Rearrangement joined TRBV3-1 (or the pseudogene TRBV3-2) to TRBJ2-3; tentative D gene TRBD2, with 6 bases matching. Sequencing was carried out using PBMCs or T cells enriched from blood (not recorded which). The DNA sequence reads TGTGCCAGCAGCCAGCGTGCGGGGCGCACAGATACGCAGTATTTT. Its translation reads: CASSQRAGRTDTQYF.